The 5 T cell receptor beta chains listed next were all sequenced from one sample in a study of response to subunit inactivated influenza vaccine. TCRdb reanalysed the RT-PCR reads using MiXCR and keeps one entry per CDR3 protein. The table lists 550,000 to 800,000 distinct CDR3 sequences, about 15% of them singletons. Source: PBMCs from blood, taken 14 to 15 days before vaccination. These receptor sequences come from a man in his forties or fifties who received an inactivated influenza vaccine.

This clonotype appeared a few times. J is TRBJ2-5 and V is TRBV7-9; D uncertain. V shed 0 bases and J shed 4 bases, with 12 bases lying between them. The CDR3 has 15 residues. Per germline, CDR1 SEHNR and CDR2 FQNEAQ (reference sequence). CDR3: CASSLATWSGETQYF. In nucleotides, the CDR3 is TGTGCCAGCAGCTTAGCAACGTGGTCGGGAGAGACCCAGTACTTC.

In its sample, this clonotype was seen a few times. This chain connects TRBV6-2 or TRBV6-3 to TRBJ2-2; 10 nucleotides agree with TRBD2. The CDR3 is 17 residues long. From germline, CDR1 is MNHEY and CDR2 SVGEGT. V lost 6 bases, J lost 0 bases, and 7 bases stayed unmatched. CDR3 residues: CASRNGLAEPNTGELFF. The CDR3 nucleotides read TGTGCCAGCAGAAATGGACTAGCGGAACCGAACACCGGGGAGCTGTTTTTT.

This clonotype was seen more than once but under ten times. This chain uses TRBV29-1 with TRBJ2-5; 11 bases agree with TRBD2. The CDR3 totals 14 residues. V trimming: 3 bases; J trimming: 1 base; junction bases outside the gene matches: 1. Germline V gene data show CDR1 as SQVTM and CDR2 as ANQGSEA. CDR3 loop: CSVDGTSGQETQYF. In DNA form, the CDR3 reads TGCAGCGTTGACGGGACTAGCGGCCAAGAGACCCAGTACTTC.

This clonotype was counted many times. The genes are TRBV2 and TRBJ2-2, with D possibly being TRBD1 (6 bases). Germline loops: CDR1 SNHLY, CDR2 FYNNEI. The CDR3 extends over 15 amino acids. V shed 2 bases and J shed 5 bases, with 12 bases lying between them. The CDR3 protein is CASSEIQGLTGELFF. The CDR3, as DNA: TGTGCCAGCAGTGAAATACAGGGCTTGACCGGGGAGCTGTTTTTT.

This clonotype was picked up many times. The CDR3 region is CASSLDRAVSGELFF. DNA for the CDR3: TGTGCCAGCAGTCTCGACAGGGCGGTATCCGGGGAGCTGTTTTTT. This sequence joins TRBV12-3 or TRBV12-4 and TRBJ2-2, with TRBD1 matching 7 bases. The CDR3 sequence is 15 residues long. J lost 6 bases, V lost 5 bases, and 9 bases had no gene match.